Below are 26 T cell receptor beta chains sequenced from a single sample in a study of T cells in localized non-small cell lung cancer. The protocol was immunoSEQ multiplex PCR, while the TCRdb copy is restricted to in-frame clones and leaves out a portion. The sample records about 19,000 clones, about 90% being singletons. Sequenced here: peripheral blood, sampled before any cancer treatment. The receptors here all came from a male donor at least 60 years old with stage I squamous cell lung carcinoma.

CDR3 residues: CASSDYGQGGQPQHF. The CDR3 bases are TGTGCCAGCAGTGACTACGGACAGGGGGGTCAGCCCCAGCATTTT. The rearrangement joins TRBV2 to TRBJ1-5; 10 nucleotides align to TRBD1. The CDR3 consists of 15 residues. Germline loops: CDR1 SNHLY, CDR2 FYNNEI. With 3 bases clipped from V and 6 bases from J, the junction kept 5 bases outside the gene matches. Using reference TRBV2 and TRBJ1-5 for the parts outside the CDR3, the full variable domain is EPEVTQTPSHQVTQMGQEVILRCVPISNHLYFYWYRQILGQKVEFLVSFYNNEISEKSEIFDDQFSVERPDGSNFTLKIRSTKLEDSAMYFCASSDYGQGGQPQHFGDGTRLSIL.

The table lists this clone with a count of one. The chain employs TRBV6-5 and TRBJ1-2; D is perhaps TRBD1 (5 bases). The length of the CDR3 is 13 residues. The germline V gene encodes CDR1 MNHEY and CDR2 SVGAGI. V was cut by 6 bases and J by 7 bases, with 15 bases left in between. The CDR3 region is CASRPTGGAGYTF. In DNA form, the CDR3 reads TGTGCCAGCAGGCCGACGGGGGGAGCTGGCTACACCTTC.

Here the CDR3 reads CASGGRTGETQYF. The CDR3 DNA reads as TGTGCCAGCGGGGGGAGAACGGGGGAGACCCAGTACTTC. This sequence joins TRBV6-7 and TRBJ2-5; D may be TRBD2 (6 bases). TRBV6-7 is an ORF, with its function uncertain. V gave up 8 bases and J gave up 5 bases, with 15 bases separating them. The CDR3 is made up of 13 amino acids.

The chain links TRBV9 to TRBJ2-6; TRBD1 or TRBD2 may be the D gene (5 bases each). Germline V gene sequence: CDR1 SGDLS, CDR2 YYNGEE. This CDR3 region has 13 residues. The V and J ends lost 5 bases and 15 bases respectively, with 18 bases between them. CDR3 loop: CASRDGDGTDLTF. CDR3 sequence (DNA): TGTGCCAGCAGGGATGGGGACGGAACAGACCTGACTTTC.

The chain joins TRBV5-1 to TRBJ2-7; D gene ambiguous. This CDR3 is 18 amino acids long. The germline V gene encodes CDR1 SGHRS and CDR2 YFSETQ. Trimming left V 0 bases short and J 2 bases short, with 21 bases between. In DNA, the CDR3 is TGCGCCAGCAGCTTGGCTACTTCCCGGATCTTTGGAGCCTACGAGCAGTACTTC. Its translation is CASSLATSRIFGAYEQYF.

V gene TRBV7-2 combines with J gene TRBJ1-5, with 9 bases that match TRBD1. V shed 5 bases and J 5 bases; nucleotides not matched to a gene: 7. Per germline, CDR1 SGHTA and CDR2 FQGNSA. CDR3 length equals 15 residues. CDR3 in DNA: TGTGCCAGCAGCGTTCGGACAGGGGAAGATCAGCCCCAGCATTTT. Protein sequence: CASSVRTGEDQPQHF.

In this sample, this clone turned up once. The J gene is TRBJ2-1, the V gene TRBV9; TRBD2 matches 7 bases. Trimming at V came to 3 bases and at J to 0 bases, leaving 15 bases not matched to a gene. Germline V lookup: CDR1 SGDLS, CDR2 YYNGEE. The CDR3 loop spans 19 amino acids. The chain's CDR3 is CASSDPSGSTSSSYNEQFF. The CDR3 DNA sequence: TGTGCCAGCAGCGACCCTAGCGGAAGCACCAGTAGCTCCTACAATGAGCAGTTCTTC.

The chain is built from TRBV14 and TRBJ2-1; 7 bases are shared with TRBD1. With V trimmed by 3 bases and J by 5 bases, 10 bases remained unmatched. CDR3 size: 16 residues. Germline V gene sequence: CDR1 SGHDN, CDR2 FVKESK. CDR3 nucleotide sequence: TGTGCCAGCAGCCATCCCTGGAAGGGGGCTAACAATGAGCAGTTCTTC. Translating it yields CASSHPWKGANNEQFF.

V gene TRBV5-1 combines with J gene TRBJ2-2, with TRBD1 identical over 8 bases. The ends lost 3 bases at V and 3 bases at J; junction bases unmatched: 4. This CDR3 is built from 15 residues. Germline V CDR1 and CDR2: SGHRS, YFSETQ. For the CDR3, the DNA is TGCGCCAGCAGCTCAGGGGGCGCGGACACCGGGGAGCTGTTTTTT. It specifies CASSSGGADTGELFF.

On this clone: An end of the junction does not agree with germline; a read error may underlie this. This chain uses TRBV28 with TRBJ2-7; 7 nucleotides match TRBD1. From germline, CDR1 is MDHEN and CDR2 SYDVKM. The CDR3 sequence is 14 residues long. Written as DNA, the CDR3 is TGCGGTGCCTCGGACCCACAGGGGAACTACGAGCAGTACTTC. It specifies CGASDPQGNYEQYF.

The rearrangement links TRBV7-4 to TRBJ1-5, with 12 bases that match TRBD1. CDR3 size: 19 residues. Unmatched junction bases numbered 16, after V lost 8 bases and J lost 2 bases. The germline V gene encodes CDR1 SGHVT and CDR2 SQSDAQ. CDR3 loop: CASPLPGQGAERGNQPQHF. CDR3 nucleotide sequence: TGTGCCAGCCCCCTACCGGGACAGGGGGCGGAACGAGGCAATCAGCCCCAGCATTTT.

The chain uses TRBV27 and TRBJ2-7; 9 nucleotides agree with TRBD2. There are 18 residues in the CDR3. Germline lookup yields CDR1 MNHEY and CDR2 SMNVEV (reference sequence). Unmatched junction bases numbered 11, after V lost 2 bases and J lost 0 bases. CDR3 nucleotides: TGTGCCAGCAGTTTAGGAGCTAGCGGGAAAGTGAGCTCCTACGAGCAGTACTTC. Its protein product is CASSLGASGKVSSYEQYF.

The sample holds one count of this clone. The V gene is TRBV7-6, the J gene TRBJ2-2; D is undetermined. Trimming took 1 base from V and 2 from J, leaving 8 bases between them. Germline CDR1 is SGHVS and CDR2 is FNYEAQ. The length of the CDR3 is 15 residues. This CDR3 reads CASSLDRINTGELFF. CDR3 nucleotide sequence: TGTGCCAGCAGCTTAGATAGGATTAACACCGGGGAGCTGTTTTTT.

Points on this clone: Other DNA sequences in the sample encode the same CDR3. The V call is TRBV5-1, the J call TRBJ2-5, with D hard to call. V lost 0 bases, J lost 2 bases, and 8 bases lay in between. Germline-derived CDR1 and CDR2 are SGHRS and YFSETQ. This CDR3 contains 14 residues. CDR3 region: CASSLVPDQETQYF. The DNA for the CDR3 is TGCGCCAGCAGCTTGGTCCCTGATCAAGAGACCCAGTACTTC.

DNA for the CDR3: TGCGCCAGCAGCGAACCGGGAACTTTATCCTACGAGCAGTACTTC. As protein: CASSEPGTLSYEQYF. The chain joins TRBV4-1 to TRBJ2-7, with D tentatively TRBD2 (5 bases). Germline V lookup: CDR1 MGHRA, CDR2 YSYEKL. The ends were cut back, 5 bases at V and 1 base at J, with 15 bases in the middle. The length of the CDR3 is 15 residues.

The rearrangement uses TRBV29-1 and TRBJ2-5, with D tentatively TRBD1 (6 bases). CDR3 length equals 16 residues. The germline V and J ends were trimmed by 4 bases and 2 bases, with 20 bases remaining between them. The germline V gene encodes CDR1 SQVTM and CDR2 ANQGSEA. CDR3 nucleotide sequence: TGCAGCGTTGTACGGGCCCGGGACACCAATCAAGAGACCCAGTACTTC. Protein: CSVVRARDTNQETQYF.

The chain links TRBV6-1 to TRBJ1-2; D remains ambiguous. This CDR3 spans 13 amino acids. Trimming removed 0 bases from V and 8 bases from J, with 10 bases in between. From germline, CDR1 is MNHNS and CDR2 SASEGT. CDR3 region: CASSEARAGGYTF. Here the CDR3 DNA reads TGTGCCAGCAGTGAAGCGAGGGCGGGGGGCTACACCTTC.

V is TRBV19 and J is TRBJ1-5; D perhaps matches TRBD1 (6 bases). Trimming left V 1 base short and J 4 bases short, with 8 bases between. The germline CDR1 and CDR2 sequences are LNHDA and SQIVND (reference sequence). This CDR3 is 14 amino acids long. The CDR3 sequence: CASSIVGGNQPQHF. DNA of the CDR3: TGTGCCAGTAGTATAGTAGGGGGGAATCAGCCCCAGCATTTT.

The CDR3 loop is CASSPGQGWGYTF. The CDR3 nucleotides read TGCGCCAGCAGCCCGGGACAGGGATGGGGCTACACCTTC. The chain has TRBV5-1 and TRBJ1-2; 9 bases fit TRBD1. Germline trimming cut 4 bases from V and 8 bases from J; bases unmatched to any gene: 6. Germline CDR1 reads SGHRS; CDR2 reads YFSETQ. The CDR3 is 13 amino acids.

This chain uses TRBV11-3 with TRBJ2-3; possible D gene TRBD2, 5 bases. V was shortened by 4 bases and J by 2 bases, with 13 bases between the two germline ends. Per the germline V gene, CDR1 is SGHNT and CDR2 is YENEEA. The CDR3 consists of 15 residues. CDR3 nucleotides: TGTGCCAGCAGCTCCGGAGGCGGCCTCACAGATACGCAGTATTTT. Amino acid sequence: CASSSGGGLTDTQYF.

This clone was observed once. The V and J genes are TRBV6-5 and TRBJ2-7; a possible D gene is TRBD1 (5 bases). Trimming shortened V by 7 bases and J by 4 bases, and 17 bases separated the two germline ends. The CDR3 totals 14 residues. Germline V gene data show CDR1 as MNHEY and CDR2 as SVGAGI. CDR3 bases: TGTGCCAGCACCAATCGGGCAGGGCCTTACGAGCAGTACTTC. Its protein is CASTNRAGPYEQYF.

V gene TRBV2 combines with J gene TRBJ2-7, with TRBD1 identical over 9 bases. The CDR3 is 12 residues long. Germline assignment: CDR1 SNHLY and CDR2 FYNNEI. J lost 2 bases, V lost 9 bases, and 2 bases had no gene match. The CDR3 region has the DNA TGTGCCAGGGGACAGGGAACCTACGAGCAGTACTTC. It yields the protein CARGQGTYEQYF.

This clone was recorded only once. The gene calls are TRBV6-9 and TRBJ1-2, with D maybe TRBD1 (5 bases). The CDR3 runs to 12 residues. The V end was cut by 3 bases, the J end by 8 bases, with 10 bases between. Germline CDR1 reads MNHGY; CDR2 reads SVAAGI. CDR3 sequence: CASSYPGGGYTF. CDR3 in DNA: TGTGCCAGCAGTTACCCGGGGGGAGGCTACACCTTC.

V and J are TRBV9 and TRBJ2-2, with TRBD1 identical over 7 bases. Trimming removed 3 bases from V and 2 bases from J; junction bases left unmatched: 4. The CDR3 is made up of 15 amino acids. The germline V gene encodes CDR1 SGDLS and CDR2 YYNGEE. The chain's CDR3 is CASSATGHNTGELFF. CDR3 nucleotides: TGTGCCAGCAGCGCGACAGGGCATAACACCGGGGAGCTGTTTTTT.

The CDR3 sequence: CSVEDWQGQETQYF. The CDR3 DNA is TGCAGCGTTGAAGACTGGCAGGGCCAAGAGACCCAGTACTTC. The V call is TRBV29-1, the J call TRBJ2-5; D may be TRBD1 (5 bases). With 0 bases removed from V and 1 base from J, the gap between germline ends came to 9 bases. CDR1 is SQVTM and CDR2 is ANQGSEA in the germline V gene. There are 14 residues in the CDR3.

The CDR3 spells CATSSLRSLKETQYF. The CDR3 coding sequence is TGTGCCACCAGCAGCCTCCGGAGCTTGAAAGAGACCCAGTACTTC. The gene calls are TRBV15 and TRBJ2-5; D gene uncertain. Trimming shortened V by 3 bases and J by 3 bases, and 14 bases separated the two germline ends. Per germline, CDR1 LNHNV and CDR2 YYDKDF (reference sequence). The CDR3 contains 15 residues.